This T cell receptor (beta chain) was retrieved from a study of T cell repertoires in aging, cancer and after chemotherapy. Rearranged V-D-J TRB sequences were amplified with a mixed TRB-A/B primer pool. TCRdb ran MiXCR on the multiplex PCR reads and lists one entry per CDR3 protein. The data show about 13,000 distinct CDR3 sequences, roughly 26% seen once. Amplification of TCR beta used genomic DNA extracted from peripheral blood. Sample share makes this clonotype medium-sized. From germline, CDR1 is LNHDA and CDR2 SQIVND (reference sequence). CDR3 length: 13 amino acids. V was pared by 6 bases and J by 5 bases, with 10 bases between.

Sample: blood. The clonotype originates from a human donor in good health. The chain uses TRBV19 and TRBJ2-2; D may be TRBD2 (5 bases). The CDR3 DNA reads as TGTGCCAGTAGGGGAGTTAGTACCGGGGAGCTGTTTTTT. Translating it yields CASRGVSTGELFF.